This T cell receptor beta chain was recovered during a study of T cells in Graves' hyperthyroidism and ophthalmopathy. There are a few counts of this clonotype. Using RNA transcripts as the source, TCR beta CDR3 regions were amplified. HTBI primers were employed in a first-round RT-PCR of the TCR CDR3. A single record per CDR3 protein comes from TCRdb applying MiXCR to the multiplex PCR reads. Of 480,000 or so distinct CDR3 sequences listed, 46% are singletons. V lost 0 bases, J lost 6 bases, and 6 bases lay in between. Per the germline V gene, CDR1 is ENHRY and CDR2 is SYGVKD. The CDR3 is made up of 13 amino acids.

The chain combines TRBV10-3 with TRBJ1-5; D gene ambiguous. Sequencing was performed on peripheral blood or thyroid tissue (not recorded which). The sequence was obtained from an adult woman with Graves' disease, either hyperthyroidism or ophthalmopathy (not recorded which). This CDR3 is CAISESVSQPQHF. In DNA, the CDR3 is TGTGCCATCAGTGAGTCCGTTAGTCAGCCCCAGCATTTT.